The present T cell receptor (beta chain) was sequenced within a study of T cell responses to AZD1222 COVID-19 vaccine. Turning to the study itself: Second-dose schedules of about 4 or about 12 weeks were combined.

Trimming pared 1 base from V and 5 bases from J, leaving 9 bases between. In germline, CDR1 is SGHTA, CDR2 FQGNSA. CDR3 length equals 13 residues. On this clone: Its antigen remains unknown.

TCRdb's copy holds only in-frame clones and misses some; the assay was immunoSEQ multiplex PCR. Of some 96,000 clones in the sample, about 88% were seen once. Whole-study findings and limits: White British people made up most donors, females outnumbered males, and clonal diversity was possibly underestimated. In all cases, repertoires were sampled only after the peak T cell response.

The chain carries TRBV7-2 and TRBJ2-7, with D possibly being TRBD2 (6 bases). This clonotype was sampled from an adult in good health. The specimen comprised peripheral blood, sampled on day 0 of AZD1222 vaccination. The CDR3 loop reads CASSLGSGDEQYF. The CDR3 bases are TGTGCCAGCAGCTTAGGTTCGGGGGACGAGCAGTACTTC.